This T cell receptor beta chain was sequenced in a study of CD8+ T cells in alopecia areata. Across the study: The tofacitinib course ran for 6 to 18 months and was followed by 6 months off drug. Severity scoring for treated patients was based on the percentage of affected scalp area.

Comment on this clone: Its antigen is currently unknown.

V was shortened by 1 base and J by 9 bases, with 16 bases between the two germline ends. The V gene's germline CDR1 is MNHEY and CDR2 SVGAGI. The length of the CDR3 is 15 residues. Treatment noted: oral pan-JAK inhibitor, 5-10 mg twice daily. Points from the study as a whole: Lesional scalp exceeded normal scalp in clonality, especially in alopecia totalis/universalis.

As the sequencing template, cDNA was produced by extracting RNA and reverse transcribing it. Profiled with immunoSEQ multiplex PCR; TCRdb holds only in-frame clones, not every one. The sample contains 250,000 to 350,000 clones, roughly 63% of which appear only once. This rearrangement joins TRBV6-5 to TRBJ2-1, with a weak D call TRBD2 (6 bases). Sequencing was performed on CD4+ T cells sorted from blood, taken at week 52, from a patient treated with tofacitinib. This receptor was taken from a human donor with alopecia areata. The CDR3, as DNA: TGTGCCAGCAGTTACTTTGCAAAGCCCGGGGGTGAGCAGTTCTTC. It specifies CASSYFAKPGGEQFF.